The entry below describes one TCR beta chain. Its antigen is not known. The data belong to a study of Ad26.COV2.S vaccination and SARS-CoV-2 variants. Study conclusions and caveats: After vaccination, reports described spike-specific CD8+ and CD4+ T cell responses as showing substantial breadth.

Treatment described: some 20 received Ad26.COV2.S at low or high dose, single or two shots; about 5 received placebo; per-sample allocation not given. Vaccine and placebo recipients were sampled on day 63 after the first injection. The donor was a Boston adult aged 18-55 years. Expression of Wuhan-strain SARS-CoV-2 spike came from the Ad26 vector that formed the vaccine. TCRdb's copy holds only in-frame clones and misses some; the assay was immunoSEQ multiplex PCR. The sample comprises some 340,000 clones, roughly 86% of which are singletons, and approximately 1.9% rests with the top ten. This clonotype was obtained from a person between 18 and 59 years old who received the Ad26.COV2.S COVID-19 vaccine or a placebo. Sequenced here: peripheral blood, sampled in a trial of Ad26.COV2.S vaccine versus placebo.

CDR3 loop: CASSPGGAWETQYF. The CDR3 DNA follows: TGTGCCAGCTCACCCGGGGGGGCCTGGGAGACCCAGTACTTC. The chain combines TRBV18 with TRBJ2-5; the match to TRBD2 covers 8 bases. The trim removed 3 bases at V and 5 bases at J, leaving 5 bases unmatched. CDR1 is KGHSH and CDR2 is LQKENI in the germline V gene. The CDR3 sequence is 14 residues long.